A single sample gave rise to the 26 T cell receptor beta chains below, sequenced in a study of Ad26.COV2.S vaccination and SARS-CoV-2 variants. Some clones are missing from TCRdb's copy, which holds only in-frame ones; the method was immunoSEQ multiplex PCR. Here the sample spans over 90,000 clones, over 70% being singletons. The sequencing here drew on peripheral blood, taken after recovery from COVID-19. The receptors derive from a human donor who had recovered from COVID-19.

The chain joins TRBV7-3 to TRBJ2-6; D not resolved. CDR1 is SGHTA, CDR2 FQGTGA, per germline. V was pared by 5 bases and J by 2 bases, with 7 bases between. The CDR3 totals 14 residues. CDR3 bases: TGTGCCAGCAGCCCCAAAGCTGGGGCCAACGTCCTGACTTTC. Encoded protein: CASSPKAGANVLTF.

The chain combines TRBV14 with TRBJ2-7, with D possibly TRBD1 on 6 matching bases. This CDR3 contains 14 residues. The germline V gene encodes CDR1 SGHDN and CDR2 FVKESK. Trimming left V 0 bases short and J 3 bases short, with 9 bases between. The CDR3 bases are TGTGCCAGCAGCCAAGAGGTGGACAGCTACGAGCAGTACTTC. This codes for CASSQEVDSYEQYF.

This clone was counted only a few times. This chain connects TRBV3-1 (or the pseudogene TRBV3-2) to TRBJ2-1; 10 nucleotides match TRBD2. Trimming removed 5 bases from V and 7 bases from J; junction bases left unmatched: 8. This CDR3 is 15 amino acids long. Germline V gene lookup returns CDR1 LGHDT and CDR2 YNNKEL (reference sequence). Written as DNA, the CDR3 is TGTGCCAGCAGCTCCCGCAGCGGGGGGGCGAATGAGCAGTTCTTC. Translated, it gives CASSSRSGGANEQFF.

The rearrangement joins TRBV7-7 to TRBJ2-7; 11 positions agree with TRBD2. Germline V lookup: CDR1 SSHAT, CDR2 FNYEAQ (reference sequence). The CDR3 contains 13 residues. The ends lost 5 bases at V and 7 bases at J; junction bases unmatched: 4. CDR3 protein: CASSLRTSGEQYF. The DNA for the CDR3 is TGTGCCAGCAGCCTCCGGACTAGCGGGGAGCAGTACTTC.

The chain uses TRBV5-1 and TRBJ1-1, with a tentative D call TRBD1 (5 bases). The germline gives CDR1 SGHRS, CDR2 YFSETQ. The CDR3 consists of 19 residues. The V gene lost 0 bases and the J gene lost 0 bases, with 21 bases spanning the gap. The CDR3 loop reads CASSLEGPRARGVNTEAFF. Written as DNA, the CDR3 is TGCGCCAGCAGCTTGGAGGGGCCCAGGGCAAGAGGAGTGAACACTGAAGCTTTCTTT.

The chain combines TRBV28 with TRBJ1-3; possibly TRBD1 for D (5 bases). Germline CDR1 and CDR2: MDHEN and SYDVKM. The CDR3 consists of 18 residues. V dropped 4 bases and J dropped 4 bases, with 23 bases sitting between them. The CDR3: CASSYSARGVFKGNTIYF. Here the CDR3 DNA reads TGTGCCAGCAGTTATAGTGCCCGGGGGGTGTTTAAAGGAAACACCATATATTTT.

This clone was recorded a few times. This chain connects TRBV3-1 (or the pseudogene TRBV3-2) to TRBJ2-7; either TRBD1 or TRBD2 may supply D (5 bases each). The CDR3 length is 13 residues. Germline V gives CDR1 LGHDT, CDR2 YNNKEL (reference sequence). V lost 4 bases to trimming and J lost 3 bases, with 10 bases between them. The DNA for the CDR3 is TGTGCCAGCAGCCGGGACCCATACTACGAGCAGTACTTC. This gives the protein CASSRDPYYEQYF.

The chain joins TRBV2 to TRBJ2-3; D call uncertain. V shed 7 bases and J shed 2 bases, with 10 bases lying between them. In germline, CDR1 is SNHLY, CDR2 FYNNEI. CDR3 length: 13 amino acids. CDR3 in amino acids: CASTREHTDTQYF. In DNA form, the CDR3 reads TGTGCCAGCACACGAGAACACACAGATACGCAGTATTTT.

The rearrangement links TRBV11-3 to TRBJ1-3; no clear D. CDR1 is SGHNT, CDR2 YENEEA, per germline. The V end lost 5 bases, the J end lost 6 bases, and 5 bases lay between the germline ends. The CDR3 is 11 residues long. DNA for the CDR3: TGTGCCAGCAGCAAAGAAAACACCATATATTTT. Its translation: CASSKENTIYF.

The chain links TRBV12-5 to TRBJ2-5; weak D call: TRBD1 (6 bases). This CDR3 region has 16 residues. Deletions cut 3 bases from V and 5 bases from J, with 19 bases between. Germline assignment: CDR1 LGHNT and CDR2 FRNRAP. The CDR3 is CASGFYGTLPGETQYF. The CDR3 DNA sequence: TGTGCTAGTGGTTTCTACGGGACACTGCCAGGGGAGACCCAGTACTTC.

The chain links TRBV2 to TRBJ2-7, with 9 bases aligning to TRBD1. V shed 2 bases, J shed 7 bases, and the junction held 6 bases outside the gene matches. The CDR3 is 14 residues long. CDR1 is SNHLY, CDR2 FYNNEI, per germline. CDR3 protein: CASSERDREVEQYF. The CDR3 bases are TGTGCCAGCAGTGAACGGGACAGGGAGGTTGAGCAGTACTTC.

This clone was seen only a few times. For the CDR3, the DNA is TGTGCCAGCGGGACAGGGCTTAGCAATCAGCCCCAGCATTTT. It is translated as CASGTGLSNQPQHF. The chain carries TRBV2 and TRBJ1-5, with 9 bases identical to TRBD1. V lost 8 bases to trimming and J lost 0 bases; unmatched junction nucleotides: 2. Germline-derived CDR1 and CDR2 are SNHLY and FYNNEI. This CDR3 comprises 14 residues. Combining the CDR3 with reference TRBV2 and TRBJ1-5 gives the whole variable domain EPEVTQTPSHQVTQMGQEVILRCVPISNHLYFYWYRQILGQKVEFLVSFYNNEISEKSEIFDDQFSVERPDGSNFTLKIRSTKLEDSAMYFCASGTGLSNQPQHFGDGTRLSIL.

This clone has more than one count but fewer than ten. The chain links TRBV10-1 to TRBJ1-1; D not resolved. Between the trimmed V and J ends, which lost 4 bases and 7 bases, there was a span of 13 bases. In germline, CDR1 is WNHNN, CDR2 SYGVQD (reference sequence). The CDR3 runs to 13 residues. CDR3 in DNA: TGCGCCAGCAGTGTCGCGGTCGGCGGTGAAGCTTTCTTT. This codes for CASSVAVGGEAFF.

The gene calls are TRBV11-2 and TRBJ2-7, with no clear D. The V end lost 0 bases, the J end lost 6 bases, and 6 bases lay between the germline ends. Per germline, CDR1 SGHAT and CDR2 FQNNGV. This CDR3 spans 12 amino acids. CDR3 nucleotide sequence: TGTGCCAGCAGCTTAGATTTCAGCGAGCAGTACTTC. Its translation: CASSLDFSEQYF.

The V call is TRBV11-2, the J call TRBJ2-5, with 7 positions matching TRBD1. Trimming took 4 bases from V and 5 from J; bases not matched to a gene: 4. The CDR3 covers 13 residues. Germline CDR1 and CDR2: SGHAT and FQNNGV. CDR3 bases: TGTGCCAGCAGCTGGGACAGTTTGGAGACCCAGTACTTC. This sequence encodes CASSWDSLETQYF.

To note about this clone: A read error may produce the germline difference seen at one junction end. The V call is TRBV27, the J call TRBJ2-7; TRBD1 is a possible D gene (6 bases). CDR1 and CDR2 from the germline V gene are MNHEY and SMNVEV (reference sequence). CDR3 length: 14 amino acids. CDR3 sequence (DNA): TGTGCCAGCAGTACGACAGGCTACCTTGGAGAGCGGTACTTC. It yields the protein CASSTTGYLGERYF.

This clone was seen once. The chain recombines TRBV30 with TRBJ1-2; D not certain. CDR3 length equals 17 residues. Germline V gene lookup returns CDR1 GTSNPN and CDR2 SVGIG (reference sequence). V gave up 4 bases and J gave up 4 bases, with 25 bases separating them. In DNA form, the CDR3 reads TGTGCCTGGACCTGGCCTGGGTATTCAGACCAATTCTATGGCTACACCTTC. Its protein is CAWTWPGYSDQFYGYTF.

The chain uses TRBV2 and TRBJ2-1; TRBD1 agrees at 11 bases. This CDR3 is built from 15 residues. Germline CDR1 is SNHLY and CDR2 is FYNNEI. V trimming: 4 bases; J trimming: 8 bases; junction bases outside the gene matches: 7. The CDR3 here is CASSVGTGGIDEQFF. DNA of the CDR3: TGTGCCAGCAGTGTAGGGACAGGGGGGATCGATGAGCAGTTCTTC.

The chain couples TRBV6-2 or TRBV6-3 to TRBJ2-7; TRBD2 might be the D (7 bases). CDR1 and CDR2 (germline): MNHEY, SVGEGT. With 2 bases removed from V and 7 bases from J, the gap between germline ends came to 33 bases. The CDR3 consists of 20 residues. The DNA for the CDR3 is TGTGCCAGCAGTTACGAGGACAGCGCGGACATCCGGGGGGCCAGTAGAGAGCAGTACTTC. Protein: CASSYEDSADIRGASREQYF.

The CDR3 sequence: CATSNPAGDGETQYF. Written as DNA, the CDR3 is TGTGCCACCAGTAACCCAGCGGGCGACGGTGAGACCCAGTACTTC. The chain has TRBV24-1 and TRBJ2-5; D is possibly TRBD2 (6 bases). Germline loops: CDR1 KGHDR, CDR2 SFDVKD. Trimming removed 6 bases at V and 5 bases at J, with 18 bases between. CDR3 length: 15 residues.

This chain joins TRBV7-9 and TRBJ1-1; D possibly corresponds to TRBD1 (6 bases). Germline assignment: CDR1 SEHNR and CDR2 FQNEAQ (reference sequence). V shed 1 base and J shed 8 bases, with 17 bases lying between them. There are 15 residues in the CDR3. CDR3 loop: CASSLGAGGQDEAFF. The CDR3 region has the DNA TGTGCCAGCAGCTTAGGCGCGGGGGGGCAAGACGAAGCTTTCTTT.

This clone turned up a few times. The V and J genes are TRBV2 and TRBJ1-5; 10 bases match TRBD1. The CDR3 spans 17 residues. Germline V CDR1 and CDR2: SNHLY, FYNNEI. J gave up 2 bases and V 7 bases, and 11 bases lay outside the gene matches. CDR3 nucleotides: TGTGCCAGCACCAAAAGACAGGGGGCGCTGGGCAATCAGCCCCAGCATTTT. Protein product: CASTKRQGALGNQPQHF.

The rearrangement links TRBV21-1 to TRBJ1-4. TRBV21-1 is reported as a pseudogene. The CDR3 extends over 16 amino acids. This chain's CDR3 is CASSEKGGQFNEKLFF. DNA for the CDR3: TGTGCCAGCAGCGAAAAGGGGGGGCAGTTTAATGAAAAACTGTTTTTT.

This clone was seen only a few times. The gene calls are TRBV5-1 and TRBJ1-2, with 8 bases matching TRBD1. The V and J ends lost 0 bases and 3 bases, in that order; junction bases with no gene match: 1. The CDR3 length is 14 residues. Germline V gives CDR1 SGHRS, CDR2 YFSETQ. The CDR3 loop is CASSLGQGYYGYTF. The CDR3 DNA sequence: TGCGCCAGCAGCTTGGGACAGGGGTACTATGGCTACACCTTC.

The gene calls are TRBV28 and TRBJ2-5, with TRBD1 identical over 7 bases. J gave up 5 bases and V 4 bases, and 10 bases lay outside the gene matches. Germline values: CDR1 MDHEN, CDR2 SYDVKM. This CDR3 is 15 amino acids long. The CDR3 nucleotides are TGTGCCAGCAGTTCGTTGACAGGGAGTGGGGAGACCCAGTACTTC. This translates into CASSSLTGSGETQYF.

The rearrangement links TRBV6-5 to TRBJ2-3; unclear D gene. CDR1 is MNHEY, CDR2 SVGAGI, per germline. The CDR3 spans 13 residues. V dropped 8 bases and J dropped 2 bases, with 11 bases sitting between them. CDR3 nucleotides: TGTGCCAGCCTTCTAGGCGACACAGATACGCAGTATTTT. Translation gives CASLLGDTDTQYF.